This section outlines one TCR beta chain sequence together with its context. Its specificity is unknown. This CDR3 region has 14 residues. From germline, CDR1 is MGHDK and CDR2 SYGVNS. V was cut by 0 bases and J by 2 bases, with 8 bases left in between. The data were taken from a study of cytomegalovirus exposure and HLA in healthy donors. Study outcomes and limitations: Investigators reported fewer than 200 TCR beta chains as tied to cytomegalovirus. CMV serostatus stood as the only immune exposure information on hand. The majority of CMV-associated TCR beta chains were reported as apparently HLA-restricted in a later analysis.

With 60 Vbeta and 13 Jbeta primers, the PCR was carried out. Clones were sequenced by immunoSEQ multiplex PCR, and TCRdb holds only the in-frame ones, with some missing. The repertoire includes 200,000 or so clones, over 75% of them detected once, and around 0.21% sits in the top ten. The chain employs TRBV25-1 and TRBJ2-7; D gene ambiguous. This clonotype was obtained from a girl less than two years old in good health and CMV-seronegative. Sequencing input: PBMCs. The CDR3 nucleotides are TGTGCCAGCAGTGAATATGCTACTGCCTACGAGCAGTACTTC. This codes for CASSEYATAYEQYF.